Reported below is one T cell receptor beta chain. This clone's antigen is unknown. Per-nucleotide qualities are absent, and no much larger clonotype sits a single base away. V is pared back by 3 bases and J by 4 bases, with 16 bases lying between the germline termini. The CDR3 spans 15 residues, from the cysteine through the phenylalanine. The retained sequence is limited to the CDR3, 45 bases, with the frame set at the first base. The germline V gene gives CDR1 as SGHDT and CDR2 as YYEEEE. Each collaborating institution followed its own protocols to collect whole blood in K2EDTA tubes. For TCRbeta analysis, collaborator samples were shipped as frozen whole blood, as isolated PBMCs, or as DNA extracted from either sample type. This sample is part of a study of blood T cell repertoires in COVID-19 (dated by TCRdb to about 2020). Study-wide context: Samples from collaborators originated in the United States, Italy and Spain and spanned both the acute and convalescent phases of COVID-19. The repertoires were released in a freely available public database intended as a resource for research on the immune response to SARS-CoV-2. The dataset comprised deeply sampled blood TCRbeta repertoires from subjects exposed to, actively infected with, or recovered from COVID-19. HLA class I and class II types, where available, came from metadata supplied by the sample provider rather than from assay-based typing. The prospective study material was composed of cDNA or gDNA derived from T cells, B-cell-depleted T cells, or PBMCs. A de-identified subject ID, COVID-19 status, age in years and sex were almost always included in the sample metadata. Samples came from the ongoing ImmuneRACE study (first 160 participants) plus 1,254 subjects from 6 global collaborators.

Paper-wide results and their limitations: How much clinical and demographic metadata was included differed by source and by participant, and the metadata was provided uncurated.

The immunoSEQ Assay, a bias-controlled multiplex PCR, was used to amplify TCRbeta CDR3 regions from genomic DNA. The authors' analysis ran thus. The number of nucleated cells in each sample was estimated from the amplification of reference gene primers within the assay. Sequence reads were collapsed and filtered to measure the absolute abundance of every unique TCRbeta CDR3 rearrangement. Productive Simpson clonality was computed per sample as the square root of Simpson's diversity index over productive rearrangements. TCRdb limited this immuneACCESS table to in-frame rearrangements with V and J called. A share of clones is missing; checked studies link under half to unresolved V genes, and the rest is unexplained. The DNA was the basis for D and trimming; V, J and clone size are from that table. This sample has approximately 79,000 clones in its table, and approximately 80% of those were observed once. The ten biggest clones cover about 20% of the sample.

The sample consisted of peripheral blood. This chain joins TRBV5-6 to TRBJ2-5; the D gene is perhaps TRBD1, from 6 matching bases. The clonotype originates from a woman in her forties or fifties with acute or convalescent COVID-19. The DNA reads as follows: TGTGCCAGCAGCTGGGACATCCAAGCAGGAGAGACCCAGTACTTC. The translation is CASSWDIQAGETQYF.